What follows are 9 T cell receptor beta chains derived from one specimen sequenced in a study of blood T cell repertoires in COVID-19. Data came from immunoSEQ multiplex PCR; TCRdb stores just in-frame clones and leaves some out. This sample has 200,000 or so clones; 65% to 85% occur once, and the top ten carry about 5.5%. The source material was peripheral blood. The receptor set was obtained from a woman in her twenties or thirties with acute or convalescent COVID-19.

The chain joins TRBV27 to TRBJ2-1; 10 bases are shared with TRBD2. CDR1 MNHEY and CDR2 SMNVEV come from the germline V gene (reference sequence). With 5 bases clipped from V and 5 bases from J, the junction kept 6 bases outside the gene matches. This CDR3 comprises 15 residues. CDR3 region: CASSPLAGANNEQFF. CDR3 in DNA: TGTGCCAGCAGTCCGCTAGCGGGGGCAAACAATGAGCAGTTCTTC.

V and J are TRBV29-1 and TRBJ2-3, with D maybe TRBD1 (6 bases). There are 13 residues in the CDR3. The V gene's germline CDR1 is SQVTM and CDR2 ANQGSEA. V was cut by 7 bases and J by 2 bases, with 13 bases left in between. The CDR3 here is CSGGTQVTDTQYF. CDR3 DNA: TGCAGCGGAGGGACACAAGTCACAGATACGCAGTATTTT.

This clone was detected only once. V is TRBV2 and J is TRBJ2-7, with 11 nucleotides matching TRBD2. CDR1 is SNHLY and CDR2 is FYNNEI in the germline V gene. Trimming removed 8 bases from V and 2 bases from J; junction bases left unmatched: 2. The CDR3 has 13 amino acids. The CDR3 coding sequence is TGTGCCAGCGGGGGACTAGCGGCCTACGAGCAGTACTTC. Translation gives CASGGLAAYEQYF.

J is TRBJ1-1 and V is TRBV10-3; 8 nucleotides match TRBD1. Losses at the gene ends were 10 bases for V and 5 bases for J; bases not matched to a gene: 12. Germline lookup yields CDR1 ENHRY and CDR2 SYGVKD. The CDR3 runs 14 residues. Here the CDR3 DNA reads TGTGCCAGCGCAGCAGGGGGCATGAGGACTGAAGCTTTCTTT. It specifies CASAAGGMRTEAFF.

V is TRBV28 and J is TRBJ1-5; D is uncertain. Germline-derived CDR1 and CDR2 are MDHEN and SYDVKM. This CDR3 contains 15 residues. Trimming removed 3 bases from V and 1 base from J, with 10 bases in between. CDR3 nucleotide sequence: TGTGCCAGCAGTTTGGGAGGAGTCAGCAATCAGCCCCAGCATTTT. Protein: CASSLGGVSNQPQHF.

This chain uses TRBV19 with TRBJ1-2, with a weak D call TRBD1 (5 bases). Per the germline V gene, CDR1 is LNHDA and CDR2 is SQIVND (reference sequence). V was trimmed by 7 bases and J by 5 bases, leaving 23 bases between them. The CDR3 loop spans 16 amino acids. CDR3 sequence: CASTGGPGPEVYGYTF. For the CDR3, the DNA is TGTGCCAGTACCGGAGGGCCAGGGCCCGAGGTTTATGGCTACACCTTC.

CDR3 sequence (DNA): TGTGCCAGCAGCTTCGGACAGAAACAAGAGACCCAGTACTTC. Protein sequence: CASSFGQKQETQYF. The rearrangement joins TRBV3-1 (or the pseudogene TRBV3-2) to TRBJ2-5; D may be TRBD1 (6 bases). Trimming stripped 5 bases from V and 2 bases from J, with 12 bases between. The CDR3 length is 14 residues. Per the germline V gene, CDR1 is LGHDT and CDR2 is YNNKEL (reference sequence).

The CDR3 reads CASSPRQGEGYTF. CDR3 sequence (DNA): TGCGCCAGCAGCCCGCGACAGGGCGAAGGCTACACCTTC. J is TRBJ1-2 and V is TRBV5-1, with 7 bases that match TRBD1. Germline CDR1 SGHRS, CDR2 YFSETQ. V was clipped by 4 bases and J by 8 bases; unmatched bases: 8. The length of the CDR3 is 13 residues.

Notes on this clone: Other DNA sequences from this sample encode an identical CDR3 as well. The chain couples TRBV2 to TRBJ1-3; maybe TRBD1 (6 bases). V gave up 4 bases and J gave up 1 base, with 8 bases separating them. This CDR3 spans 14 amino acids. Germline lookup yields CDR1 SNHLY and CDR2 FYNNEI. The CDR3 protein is CASSVTGSGNTIYF. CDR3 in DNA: TGTGCCAGCAGTGTTACAGGGTCTGGAAACACCATATATTTT. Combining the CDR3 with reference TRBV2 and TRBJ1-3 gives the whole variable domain EPEVTQTPSHQVTQMGQEVILRCVPISNHLYFYWYRQILGQKVEFLVSFYNNEISEKSEIFDDQFSVERPDGSNFTLKIRSTKLEDSAMYFCASSVTGSGNTIYFGEGSWLTVV.